This entry lists 21 T cell receptor beta chains sequenced from one sample in a study of shared clonotypes between healthy human individuals. The method was immunoSEQ multiplex PCR; TCRdb's version includes in-frame clones alone and lacks a portion of them. Of 2 million to 2.5 million clones in the sample, approximately 94% were seen once. The source material was naive CD4+ T cells sorted from blood. The sample's subset: CD45RA+ positively selected. The receptors come from a man aged 18 to 30 in good health.

Remarks on this clone: The sample carries other DNA sequences with the same CDR3. V gene TRBV10-2 combines with J gene TRBJ1-1, with unresolved D. The CDR3 is made up of 12 amino acids. CDR1 is WSHSY, CDR2 SAAADI, per germline. Trimming took off 3 bases at V and 5 bases at J, with 7 bases between the two ends. The CDR3 DNA reads as TGCGCCAGCAGTGACGGGTTGACTGAAGCTTTCTTT. Residues: CASSDGLTEAFF.

The rearrangement links TRBV28 to TRBJ2-7; maybe TRBD2 (5 bases). Per germline, CDR1 MDHEN and CDR2 SYDVKM. Trimming removed 4 bases at V and 3 bases at J, with 13 bases between. The CDR3 runs 14 residues. This CDR3 is CASSSTGRIYEQYF. CDR3 coding DNA: TGTGCCAGCAGTTCGACGGGGAGAATCTACGAGCAGTACTTC.

The rearrangement uses TRBV25-1 and TRBJ2-7, with 11 positions matching TRBD1. Germline V gene lookup returns CDR1 MGHDK and CDR2 SYGVNS. Losses at the gene ends were 2 bases for V and 2 bases for J; bases not matched to a gene: 5. This CDR3 has 16 residues. CDR3: CASSENTGQGAYEQYF. The DNA of the CDR3 is TGTGCCAGCAGTGAAAACACGGGACAGGGGGCCTACGAGCAGTACTTC.

The V and J genes are TRBV30 and TRBJ1-5, with 9 bases lining up with TRBD1. V gave up 5 bases and J gave up 0 bases; unmatched junction bases: 14. Germline V gene sequence: CDR1 GTSNPN, CDR2 SVGIG (reference sequence). The CDR3 loop spans 18 amino acids. The CDR3 DNA follows: TGTGCCTGGGGTCCAAGACAGGGGGTAATGTATAGCAATCAGCCCCAGCATTTT. Translated: CAWGPRQGVMYSNQPQHF.

The genes are TRBV5-6 and TRBJ1-5; D possibly corresponds to TRBD1 (5 bases). CDR3 length equals 14 residues. Trimming cost V 6 bases and J 0 bases, with 10 bases left between them. Germline values: CDR1 SGHDT, CDR2 YYEEEE. CDR3 in amino acids: CASKGQHSNQPQHF. In nucleotides, the CDR3 is TGTGCCAGCAAAGGACAACATAGCAATCAGCCCCAGCATTTT.

A note on this clone: Other DNA sequences within the sample encode an identical CDR3. The rearrangement joins TRBV5-1 to TRBJ1-5, with D tentatively TRBD1 (5 bases). Germline V gene data show CDR1 as SGHRS and CDR2 as YFSETQ. The germline V and J ends were trimmed by 2 bases and 5 bases, with 8 bases remaining between them. This CDR3 region has 13 residues. In nucleotides, the CDR3 is TGCGCCAGCAGCTTACGGGGGGATCAGCCCCAGCATTTT. Its translation: CASSLRGDQPQHF.

The gene calls are TRBV7-2 and TRBJ2-1; 7 bases match TRBD2. The length of the CDR3 is 14 residues. Germline loops: CDR1 SGHTA, CDR2 FQGNSA. Trimming at V came to 0 bases and at J to 8 bases, leaving 4 bases not matched to a gene. Written as DNA, the CDR3 is TGTGCCAGCAGCTTAGCGGGAGGGCCCCATGAGCAGTTCTTC. Its translation is CASSLAGGPHEQFF.

J is TRBJ1-1 and V is TRBV5-1; D is ambiguous. Trimming took 0 bases from V and 4 from J, leaving 10 bases between them. The CDR3 is 14 residues long. Germline-derived CDR1 and CDR2 are SGHRS and YFSETQ. The CDR3 reads CASSLEGVGTEAFF. The CDR3 DNA follows: TGCGCCAGCAGCTTGGAAGGAGTTGGCACTGAAGCTTTCTTT. Full variable domain (remainder filled in from reference TRBV5-1 and TRBJ1-1): KAGVTQTPRYLIKTRGQQVTLSCSPISGHRSVSWYQQTPGQGLQFLFEYFSETQRNKGNFPGRFSGRQFSNSRSEMNVSTLELGDSALYLCASSLEGVGTEAFFGQGTRLTVV.

The chain recombines TRBV5-8 with TRBJ2-5; D is unclear. V was pared by 4 bases and J by 1 base, with 20 bases between. Germline CDR1 is SGHTS and CDR2 is YDEGEE. This CDR3 has 17 amino acids. CDR3 coding DNA: TGTGCCAGCAGCAGGGCCCTAACGTTGGGTCTCCAAGAGACCCAGTACTTC. It codes for CASSRALTLGLQETQYF.

The chain couples TRBV6-5 to TRBJ2-3; no clear D. The germline V gene has CDR1 MNHEY and CDR2 SVGAGI. V lost 2 bases and J 4 bases, leaving 4 bases between the germline ends. The CDR3 is 12 residues long. CDR3 loop: CASSYAADTQYF. The CDR3 nucleotides are TGTGCCAGCAGTTACGCGGCAGATACGCAGTATTTT.

The V call is TRBV4-1, the J call TRBJ2-5; D gene ambiguous. CDR3 length: 13 residues. V shed 3 bases and J shed 5 bases, with 10 bases lying between them. From germline, CDR1 is MGHRA and CDR2 YSYEKL. The CDR3 protein is CASSHPTQETQYF. The CDR3 DNA sequence: TGCGCCAGCAGCCATCCGACCCAGGAGACCCAGTACTTC.

This sequence joins TRBV2 and TRBJ2-6; no firm D call. The V gene's germline CDR1 is SNHLY and CDR2 FYNNEI. This CDR3 spans 14 amino acids. V lost 2 bases, J lost 4 bases, and 6 bases lay in between. The CDR3 DNA sequence: TGTGCCAGCAGTGAAAACCTAGGGGCCAACGTCCTGACTTTC. It translates to CASSENLGANVLTF.

V is TRBV5-1 and J is TRBJ1-1; 12 bases line up with TRBD1. The CDR3 runs 15 residues. Trimming at V came to 5 bases and at J to 1 base, leaving 3 bases not matched to a gene. From germline, CDR1 is SGHRS and CDR2 YFSETQ. For the CDR3, the DNA is TGCGCCAGCAGTACGGGACAGGGGGCGAACACTGAAGCTTTCTTT. Protein product: CASSTGQGANTEAFF.

This clone was detected only once. The chain uses TRBV10-3 and TRBJ2-1; 13 bases agree with TRBD2. Germline V gene data show CDR1 as ENHRY and CDR2 as SYGVKD. The CDR3 spans 15 residues. Trimming removed 3 bases from V and 8 bases from J; junction bases left unmatched: 4. The CDR3 nucleotides read TGTGCCATCAGTGATACCGGACTAGCGGGGGATGAGCAGTTCTTC. Translating it yields CAISDTGLAGDEQFF.

The J gene is TRBJ1-1, the V gene TRBV13; D is undetermined. The V gene's germline CDR1 is PRHDT and CDR2 FYEKMQ (reference sequence). V was pared by 5 bases and J by 3 bases, with 10 bases between. The CDR3 covers 13 residues. The CDR3: CASSLAGYTEAFF. CDR3 DNA sequence: TGTGCCAGCAGCCTAGCCGGGTACACTGAAGCTTTCTTT.

This clone came up a few times. The genes are TRBV18 and TRBJ2-3; 10 bases are shared with TRBD1. With V trimmed by 2 bases and J by 1 base, 0 bases remained unmatched. The CDR3 loop spans 15 amino acids. In germline, CDR1 is KGHSH, CDR2 LQKENI. DNA for the CDR3: TGTGCCAGCTCACCAGGGACAGGGGGCACAGATACGCAGTATTTT. This sequence encodes CASSPGTGGTDTQYF.

The gene calls are TRBV7-2 and TRBJ2-1; no firm D call. The V end was cut by 7 bases, the J end by 0 bases, with 13 bases between. CDR3 length: 15 amino acids. The germline V gene encodes CDR1 SGHTA and CDR2 FQGNSA. In DNA, the CDR3 is TGTGCCAGCACCACCGCCGGGCCCTCCTACAATGAGCAGTTCTTC. Protein sequence: CASTTAGPSYNEQFF. Looking up the rest from reference TRBV7-2 and TRBJ2-1 gives the full variable domain: GAGVSQSPSNKVTEKGKDVELRCDPISGHTALYWYRQSLGQGLEFLIYFQGNSAPDKSGLPSDRFSAERTGGSVSTLTIQRTQQEDSAVYLCASTTAGPSYNEQFFGPGTRLTVL.

This chain joins TRBV5-8 and TRBJ1-3; TRBD1 is a possible D gene (6 bases). The CDR3 is 16 amino acids. From germline, CDR1 is SGHTS and CDR2 YDEGEE. V was cut by 2 bases and J by 0 bases, with 12 bases left in between. CDR3 loop: CASSFPGQISGNTIYF. The CDR3 DNA is TGTGCCAGCAGCTTTCCCGGACAGATCTCTGGAAACACCATATATTTT.

The chain carries TRBV11-2 and TRBJ2-5, with a weak D call TRBD1 (6 bases). CDR1 SGHAT and CDR2 FQNNGV come from the germline V gene. Trimming pared 1 base from V and 5 bases from J, leaving 17 bases between. This CDR3 comprises 16 residues. The DNA of the CDR3 is TGTGCCAGCAGCTTAGTCGGACAGTCCGCCGGGGAGACCCAGTACTTC. This translates into CASSLVGQSAGETQYF.

The rearrangement uses TRBV6-5 and TRBJ1-3; unclear D gene. From germline, CDR1 is MNHEY and CDR2 SVGAGI. CDR3 length: 12 amino acids. The V and J ends lost 7 bases and 4 bases respectively, with 8 bases between them. CDR3 nucleotide sequence: TGTGCCAGCAAGGGAGTGGGAAACACCATATATTTT. Protein: CASKGVGNTIYF.

This clone was seen only once. V and J are TRBV5-1 and TRBJ2-3, with 9 positions matching TRBD2. Germline-derived CDR1 and CDR2 are SGHRS and YFSETQ. The CDR3 spans 17 residues. Trimming at V came to 6 bases and at J to 1 base, leaving 12 bases not matched to a gene. CDR3 protein: CASMSGESGGRTDTQYF. The CDR3 DNA follows: TGCGCCAGCATGAGCGGGGAAAGCGGGGGGCGCACAGATACGCAGTATTTT.